Below, 23 T cell receptor beta chains from the same sample are listed, as sequenced in a study of blood T cell repertoires in COVID-19 (dated by TCRdb to 2018 to 2020). The method behind the library was the immunoSEQ multiplex PCR assay. TCRdb obtained this table from immuneACCESS and retained in-frame rearrangements with V and J assigned. These tables miss some clones; where compared with another copy, unresolved V genes account for less than half of the shortfall, and the remainder is unexplained. This sample comprises under 150,000 clones, about 85% of them detected only once. Approximately 13% of the sample rests with the top ten. Sequencing used peripheral blood. All receptors derive from a human donor in a cohort sampled during active COVID-19.

This chain uses TRBV5-1 with TRBJ2-3; 8 positions agree with TRBD1. Germline loops: CDR1 SGHRS, CDR2 YFSETQ. The length of the CDR3 is 15 residues. The V gene end was trimmed by 2 bases and the J gene end by 4 bases; junction bases not matched to a gene: 6. CDR3 sequence: CASSLAGGEADTQYF. CDR3 nucleotides: TGCGCCAGCAGCTTAGCAGGGGGCGAGGCAGATACGCAGTATTTT.

V gene TRBV6-5 combines with J gene TRBJ1-6, with 7 positions matching TRBD1. J was trimmed by 5 bases and V by 8 bases; bases with no gene match: 9. This CDR3 spans 15 amino acids. Germline assignment: CDR1 MNHEY and CDR2 SVGAGI. In nucleotides, the CDR3 is TGTGCCAGCGAAGTCCCGGGACAGAATAATTCACCCCTCCACTTT. Translated, it gives CASEVPGQNNSPLHF.

V and J are TRBV2 and TRBJ1-6, with 9 bases identical to TRBD1. Germline lookup yields CDR1 SNHLY and CDR2 FYNNEI. V shed 7 bases, J shed 10 bases, and the junction held 5 bases outside the gene matches. The CDR3 spans 13 residues. The CDR3, as DNA: TGTGCCAGCACTAGGACAGGGGACTCACCCCTCCACTTT. Its translation: CASTRTGDSPLHF. Full variable domain (missing parts from reference TRBV2 and TRBJ1-6): EPEVTQTPSHQVTQMGQEVILRCVPISNHLYFYWYRQILGQKVEFLVSFYNNEISEKSEIFDDQFSVERPDGSNFTLKIRSTKLEDSAMYFCASTRTGDSPLHFGNGTRLTVT.

The chain links TRBV5-1 to TRBJ2-1, with TRBD2 matching 16 bases. Losses at the gene ends were 4 bases for V and 1 base for J; bases not matched to a gene: 5. The germline CDR1 and CDR2 sequences are SGHRS and YFSETQ. CDR3 length equals 18 residues. The CDR3, as DNA: TGCGCCAGCAGCCCGGGACTAGCGGGGGGGCCGTCCTACAATGAGCAGTTCTTC. It specifies CASSPGLAGGPSYNEQFF.

The chain couples TRBV6-6 to TRBJ1-4; D remains unclear. Looked up from germline, CDR1 is MNHNY and CDR2 is SVGAGI (reference sequence). V gave up 3 bases and J gave up 12 bases, with 11 bases separating them. The CDR3 covers 12 residues. CDR3 protein: CASSYNREELFF. CDR3 nucleotide sequence: TGTGCCAGCAGTTATAATCGGGAGGAACTGTTTTTT.

Many counts were recorded for this clone. This CDR3 is also generated by other DNA sequences in the sample. The CDR3 sequence: CASSQEPSSGNTIYF. In nucleotides, the CDR3 is TGCGCCAGCAGCCAAGAGCCCAGCTCTGGAAACACCATATATTTT. The V and J genes are TRBV4-3 and TRBJ1-3; D is uncertain. V was cut by 0 bases and J by 0 bases, with 6 bases left in between. The CDR3 totals 15 residues. CDR1 and CDR2 (germline): LGHNA, YSLEER.

This clone was found a few times. This chain uses TRBV9 with TRBJ2-7, with D maybe TRBD2 (5 bases). V was trimmed by 1 base and J by 5 bases, leaving 13 bases between them. Germline V gene lookup returns CDR1 SGDLS and CDR2 YYNGEE. CDR3 length: 14 amino acids. The CDR3 spells CASSVLSGGDEQYF. The CDR3 bases are TGTGCCAGCAGCGTATTATCAGGAGGTGACGAGCAGTACTTC.

The chain combines TRBV7-2 with TRBJ1-1, with 11 bases that match TRBD1. With V trimmed by 5 bases and J by 2 bases, 16 bases remained unmatched. CDR3 length: 19 residues. Germline-derived CDR1 and CDR2 are SGHTA and FQGNSA. This chain's CDR3 is CASSIRTGGAGRANTEAFF. CDR3 nucleotides: TGTGCCAGCAGCATCCGGACAGGGGGCGCAGGCCGGGCCAACACTGAAGCTTTCTTT.

This clone was recorded a few times. The chain recombines TRBV15 with TRBJ1-5; no firm D call. The CDR3 is made up of 14 amino acids. The V and J ends lost 0 bases and 2 bases respectively, with 5 bases between them. Germline V gene data show CDR1 as LNHNV and CDR2 as YYDKDF (reference sequence). CDR3 DNA: TGTGCCACCAGCAGAGAGGTAGGCAATCAGCCCCAGCATTTT. It specifies CATSREVGNQPQHF.

The J gene is TRBJ1-6, the V gene TRBV5-4; 7 nucleotides agree with TRBD1. This CDR3 is built from 17 residues. Trimming took 3 bases from V and 7 from J; bases not matched to a gene: 13. From germline, CDR1 is SGHNT and CDR2 YYREEE (reference sequence). The CDR3 bases are TGTGCCAGCAGCTCGAAGCGCACCGGGACAGTCAATTCACCCCTCCACTTT. Its protein product is CASSSKRTGTVNSPLHF.

The rearrangement links TRBV27 to TRBJ2-1, with a weak D call TRBD1 (6 bases). Between the trimmed V and J ends, which lost 5 bases and 3 bases, there was a span of 17 bases. The V gene's germline CDR1 is MNHEY and CDR2 SMNVEV (reference sequence). The CDR3 runs 16 residues. The CDR3 here is CASSPRGSRDYNEQFF. In DNA, the CDR3 is TGTGCCAGCAGTCCCAGGGGATCCCGGGACTACAATGAGCAGTTCTTC.

The count of this clone is one. V and J are TRBV6-1 and TRBJ1-5, with 8 bases lining up with TRBD1. Germline CDR1 reads MNHNS; CDR2 reads SASEGT. Trimming cost V 3 bases and J 2 bases; bases outside gene matches: 3. This CDR3 has 15 amino acids. The CDR3, as DNA: TGTGCCAGCAGTGATCTGACAGGGGGCAATCAGCCCCAGCATTTT. Amino acid sequence: CASSDLTGGNQPQHF.

The chain uses TRBV7-8 and TRBJ2-1, with a possible D match to TRBD2 (6 bases). CDR1 SGHVS and CDR2 FQNEAQ come from the germline V gene. The V end lost 4 bases, the J end lost 7 bases, and 29 bases lay between the germline ends. The CDR3 totals 19 residues. DNA of the CDR3: TGTGCCAGCAGCTCCCCCCCCTCGCTACGTCGGGCGGGGAAAAATGAGCAGTTCTTC. Translating it yields CASSSPPSLRRAGKNEQFF.

This chain connects TRBV2 to TRBJ2-7; the D gene is possibly TRBD1 (5 bases). V lost 6 bases and J lost 7, with 13 bases in between. The CDR3 runs 12 residues. Germline V lookup: CDR1 SNHLY, CDR2 FYNNEI. CDR3: CASRAGRWEQYF. CDR3 sequence (DNA): TGTGCCAGCAGAGCAGGGCGATGGGAGCAGTACTTC.

The genes are TRBV6-2 or TRBV6-3 and TRBJ2-1; 15 bases fit TRBD2. The germline gives CDR1 MNHEY, CDR2 SVGEGT. There are 18 residues in the CDR3. V lost 3 bases and J lost 7; bases outside the gene matches: 10. The CDR3, as DNA: TGTGCCAGCAGTTATGGTCGGACTAGCGGGGGGGCGAGGAATGAGCAGTTCTTC. Its protein is CASSYGRTSGGARNEQFF.

The V and J genes are TRBV6-5 and TRBJ1-2; D is perhaps TRBD1 (6 bases). The CDR3 has 14 amino acids. CDR1 and CDR2 (germline): MNHEY, SVGAGI. Trimming took 6 bases from V and 6 from J, leaving 17 bases between them. The DNA of the CDR3 is TGTGCCAGCAGGCCGGGACATCCTTGGGATGGCTACACCTTC. Protein sequence: CASRPGHPWDGYTF.

The chain links TRBV7-6 to TRBJ1-2, with D possibly TRBD1 on 5 matching bases. Per germline, CDR1 SGHVS and CDR2 FNYEAQ. This CDR3 is built from 14 residues. V was pared by 2 bases and J by 8 bases, with 15 bases between. CDR3 amino acids: CASSLISEAGGYTF. Written as DNA, the CDR3 is TGTGCCAGCAGCTTAATATCAGAGGCAGGGGGCTACACCTTC.

The rearrangement joins TRBV3-1 (or the pseudogene TRBV3-2) to TRBJ2-7; tentative D call: TRBD2 (5 bases). The CDR3 consists of 13 residues. CDR1 is LGHDT, CDR2 YNNKEL, per germline (reference sequence). Trimming removed 0 bases at V and 12 bases at J, with 15 bases between. This CDR3 reads CASSQDSRAKGYF. CDR3 in DNA: TGTGCCAGCAGCCAAGATTCGAGGGCCAAAGGGTACTTC.

This sequence joins TRBV6-5 and TRBJ2-1, with D possibly being TRBD2 (7 bases). The CDR3 runs 14 residues. Trimming removed 8 bases from V and 5 bases from J, with 16 bases in between. CDR1 is MNHEY and CDR2 is SVGAGI in the germline V gene. CDR3 loop: CASLWGGANNEQFF. DNA for the CDR3: TGTGCCAGCTTATGGGGGGGGGCCAACAATGAGCAGTTCTTC.

This chain joins TRBV6-5 and TRBJ2-7; TRBD2 is a possible D gene (6 bases). The germline V and J ends were trimmed by 0 bases and 9 bases, with 21 bases remaining between them. The germline V gene encodes CDR1 MNHEY and CDR2 SVGAGI. CDR3 length: 16 residues. In DNA, the CDR3 is TGTGCCAGCAGTTACTCTTACGCGGGGTATACGAGGGCGCAGTACTTC. It specifies CASSYSYAGYTRAQYF.

V and J are TRBV7-2 and TRBJ2-7; 8 bases are shared with TRBD1. The CDR3 is 16 residues long. J lost 3 bases, V lost 1 base, and 8 bases had no gene match. Germline CDR1 is SGHTA and CDR2 is FQGNSA. The CDR3 nucleotides are TGTGCCAGCAGCTTAGGACAGGGGATATTTTTCTACGAGCAGTACTTC. Translating it yields CASSLGQGIFFYEQYF.

The chain recombines TRBV6-2 or TRBV6-3 with TRBJ2-1; TRBD2 aligns across 7 bases. The CDR3 sequence is 15 residues long. CDR1 and CDR2 (germline): MNHEY, SVGEGT. V trimming: 5 bases; J trimming: 3 bases; junction bases outside the gene matches: 7. This CDR3 is CASSASRGVYNEQFF. The DNA for the CDR3 is TGTGCCAGCAGTGCCTCTCGGGGGGTCTACAATGAGCAGTTCTTC.

The chain employs TRBV6-2 or TRBV6-3 and TRBJ1-5, with 10 bases fitting TRBD1. CDR1 is MNHEY, CDR2 SVGEGT, per germline. After removal of 4 bases from V and 5 bases from J, the junction contained 5 bases not matched to a gene. The CDR3 extends over 15 amino acids. CDR3 sequence (DNA): TGTGCCAGCAGTTCGGACAGGGGGTATCATCAGCCCCAGCATTTT. This sequence encodes CASSSDRGYHQPQHF.